Below, one T cell receptor beta chain is given with its context. Its antigen is undetermined. Recipients boosted at about 4 weeks or about 12 weeks are pooled. These data belong to a study of T cell responses to AZD1222 COVID-19 vaccine. The CDR3 extends over 14 amino acids. Losses at the gene ends were 6 bases for V and 2 bases for J; bases not matched to a gene: 4. Germline assignment: CDR1 MNHEY and CDR2 SVGAGI. Sequenced by immunoSEQ multiplex PCR; TCRdb stores in-frame clones only, minus some. Among 90,000 to 120,000 clones listed, just over 90% were seen once. Study outcomes and limitations: Spike-specific TCR breadth and depth grew following two AZD1222 doses. Most donors were white British and more were female, and clonal diversity was possibly underestimated. Regions 160-218 and 743-854 dominated among vaccine-associated CD4 TCRs spanning spike.

This clonotype originated in an adult who received the AZD1222 COVID-19 vaccine. The sample consisted of peripheral blood, taken 28 days after the second AZD1222 dose. The V call is TRBV6-5, the J call TRBJ2-7; 10 bases align to TRBD1. CDR3 sequence reads: CASSGQGGTYEQYF. The DNA of the CDR3 is TGTGCCAGCAGCGGACAGGGGGGGACCTACGAGCAGTACTTC.